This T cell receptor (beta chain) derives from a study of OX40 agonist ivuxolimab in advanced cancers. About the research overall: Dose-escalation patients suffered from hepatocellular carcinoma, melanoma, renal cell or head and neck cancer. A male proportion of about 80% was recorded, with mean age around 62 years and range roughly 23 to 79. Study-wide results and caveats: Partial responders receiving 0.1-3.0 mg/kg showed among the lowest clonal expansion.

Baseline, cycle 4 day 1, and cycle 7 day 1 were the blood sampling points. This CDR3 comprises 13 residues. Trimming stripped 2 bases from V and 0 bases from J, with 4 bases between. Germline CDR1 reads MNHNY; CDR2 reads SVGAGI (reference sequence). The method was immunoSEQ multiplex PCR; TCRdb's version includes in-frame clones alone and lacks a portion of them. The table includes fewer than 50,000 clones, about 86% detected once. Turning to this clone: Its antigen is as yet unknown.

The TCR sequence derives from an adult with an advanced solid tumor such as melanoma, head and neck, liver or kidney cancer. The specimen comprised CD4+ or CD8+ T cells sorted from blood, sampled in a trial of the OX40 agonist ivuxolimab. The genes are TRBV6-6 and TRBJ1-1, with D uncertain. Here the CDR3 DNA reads TGTGCCAGCAGTTACGGCATGAACACTGAAGCTTTCTTT. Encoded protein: CASSYGMNTEAFF.